This T cell receptor (beta chain) was obtained from a study of T cells after yellow fever vaccination. Study background: SMART-Seq v4 Ultra Low Input prepared the low-cell-number fractions.

The study's findings and limits: Peak timing came faster in the weaker secondary response, day 5 versus 15.

With respect to this clonotype: The target antigen is unknown. At one boundary the junction diverges from the germline segment, which might be a read error.

Universal primer sites and UMIs were introduced during 5'RACE template-switching synthesis of TCR cDNA. TCRdb analysed the 5' RACE reads with MiXCR anew, one entry per CDR3 protein. The data show some 600,000 distinct CDR3 sequences, around 12% seen once. The receptor was derived from a man aged 25 to 45 who received the YFV17D yellow fever vaccine. Sample: PBMCs, taken on the day of the yellow fever booster vaccination.

The CDR3 is CCARDSSAGGPWEQYF. CDR3 nucleotide sequence: TGCTGTGCTAGAGATTCCTCGGCGGGAGGGCCATGGGAGCAGTACTTC. V and J are TRBV20-1 and TRBJ2-7; TRBD2 aligns across 9 bases. The CDR3 extends over 16 amino acids. CDR1 and CDR2 (germline): DFQATT, SNEGSKA (reference sequence).